This T cell receptor beta chain was sequenced in a study of shared clonotypes between healthy human individuals. Some clones are missing from TCRdb's copy, which holds only in-frame ones; the method was immunoSEQ multiplex PCR. The sample yields roughly 510,000 clones, nearly 80% seen once. This TCR came from a middle-aged woman in good health. Some clones in this sample may be carry-over from other donors' samples. The sequenced sample was PBMCs.

This CDR3 is CASSRGTGGETQYF. The CDR3 DNA reads as TGTGCCAGCAGTCGCGGGACAGGGGGAGAGACCCAGTACTTC. The chain carries TRBV9 and TRBJ2-5; 11 nucleotides match TRBD1. The CDR3 is 14 amino acids. Looked up from germline, CDR1 is SGDLS and CDR2 is YYNGEE. The ends lost 5 bases at V and 4 bases at J; junction bases unmatched: 4. Full variable domain (missing parts from reference TRBV9 and TRBJ2-5): DSGVTQTPKHLITATGQRVTLRCSPRSGDLSVYWYQQSLDQGLQFLIQYYNGEERAKGNILERFSAQQFPDLHSELNLSSLELGDSALYFCASSRGTGGETQYFGPGTRLLVL.